This T cell receptor (beta chain) was sequenced during a study of post-analysis software for immune sequencing data. Study summary: The study covered relapsing-remitting, secondary progressive and progressive-relapsing courses of multiple sclerosis. The study, taken as a whole, reports: Relative to controls, patients with multiple sclerosis showed significantly lower normalized Chao1 diversity. Analysis by F measure revealed that same-batch samples clustered strongly together.

Concerning this clonotype: The antigen is unknown.

Presence of unique molecular identifiers characterized the TCR beta cDNA libraries. TCRdb analysed the PCR reads with MiXCR anew, one entry per CDR3 protein. The table shows hundreds of thousands of distinct CDR3 sequences, with 55% to 60% occurring only once. This clonotype was obtained from a girl aged 2-10 years with multiple sclerosis. The source material was blood.

The DNA for the CDR3 is TGCAGCGTCAGCGGCTCCTACGAGCAGTACTTC. Its translation: CSVSGSYEQYF. J is TRBJ2-7 and V is TRBV29-1; D might be TRBD2 (5 bases). The V gene lost 6 bases and the J gene lost 0 bases, with 6 bases spanning the gap. Germline CDR1 is SQVTM and CDR2 is ANQGSEA. The CDR3 is 11 residues long.